Sequencing of this T cell receptor beta chain was carried out in a study of identical twins. The CDR3 extends over 12 amino acids. V lost 1 base to trimming and J lost 5 bases, with 5 bases between them. Many counts were recorded for this clonotype. Its antigen remains unknown. A template switching step contributed a universal primer site, while unique molecular identifiers were present in the cDNA. TCRdb passed the 5' RACE reads through MiXCR, listing each CDR3 protein once. Among about 290,000 distinct CDR3 sequences listed, over 8.5% were seen once. General study findings and limits: Within cord blood, abundant beta clonotypes carried fewer insertions, but memory repertoires showed no such trend.

A further study also used this sample, focusing on yellow fever vaccine responses in identical twins. That paper states: Twins' vaccine T cell response reportedly gave the appearance of partial convergence and partial personalization.

The sequencing input was CD8+ T cells sorted from blood. The chain recombines TRBV12-3 or TRBV12-4 with TRBJ2-5; D remains ambiguous. This sequence originates from a woman in her late teens or twenties in good health. The chain's CDR3 is CASSLGDETQYF. The CDR3 DNA reads TGTGCCAGCAGTTTAGGGGATGAGACCCAGTACTTC.